The rows below give T cell receptor beta chains drawn from one sample of a study of CD8+CD57+ T cells in acquired aplastic anemia. TCRdb analysed the reads with MiXCR anew, one entry per CDR3 protein. The table lists about 210,000 distinct CDR3 sequences, 60% to 65% of them singletons. The source material was sorted CD4+, CD8+, or CD8+CD57+ T cells (not recorded which) from PBMCs. These receptor sequences come from a human donor in good health. CDR3s include the opening cysteine and the closing phenylalanine or tryptophan. The D gene is left open where the match is weak. The size entry is marked missing in some rows and otherwise reads once, few, many or a size class.

TRBV19	.	many	16	TRBJ2-6	TGTGCCAGTAGTGCGCTGGGGACCTCTGGGGCCAACGTCCTGACTTTC	CASSALGTSGANVLTF
TRBV7-7	TRBD1	.	13	TRBJ1-6	TGTGCTAGCAGCTCACAGGGGAGTTCACCCCTCCACTTT	CASSSQGSSPLHF
TRBV27	.	many	13	TRBJ2-5	TGTGCCAGCAGTTTTCCCGGGGAAGAGACCCAGTACTTC	CASSFPGEETQYF
TRBV15	.	once	18	TRBJ2-7	TGTGCCACCAGCAGAGCGGGACAGGGGCGAGCGGGAGGACACGAGCAGTACTTC	CATSRAGQGRAGGHEQYF
TRBV10-1	.	.	16	TRBJ2-2	TGCGCCAGCAGTGAGTCGAGAGGGGCGGGCACCGGGGAGCTGTTTTTT	CASSESRGAGTGELFF
TRBV4-1	.	many	17	TRBJ1-1	TGCGCCAGCAGCCAAGATCTAGGGCTTGGCGGGAACACTGAAGCTTTCTTT	CASSQDLGLGGNTEAFF
TRBV29-1	TRBD1	many	14	TRBJ2-5	TGCAGCGTTGAGGTCCAGGACAGGGAAGAGACCCAGTACTTC	CSVEVQDREETQYF
TRBV3-1	TRBD2	many	16	TRBJ2-7	TGTGCCAGCAGCCAAGATTCCAGCGGGAGAACCTACGAGCAGTACTTC	CASSQDSSGRTYEQYF
TRBV12-3/TRBV12-4	.	.	12	TRBJ1-2	TGTGCCAGCAGGGGGCCTGGCTATGGCTACACCTTC	CASRGPGYGYTF
TRBV5-4	.	few	13	TRBJ2-5	TGTGCCAGCAGCTTGGACGGGGCAGAGACCCAGTACTTC	CASSLDGAETQYF
TRBV20-1	.	once	13	TRBJ1-6	TGCAGTGCTAGAGATCCCACGGGCGAACCCCTCCACTTT	CSARDPTGEPLHF
TRBV10-3	.	once	13	TRBJ2-1	TGTGCCATCAGTGATAGGGGTTGGGATGAGCAGTTCTTC	CAISDRGWDEQFF
TRBV5-4	TRBD1	.	15	TRBJ2-7	TGTGCCAGCAGCGAGGGACAGCGAATTTCCTACGAGCAGTACTTC	CASSEGQRISYEQYF
TRBV9	TRBD1	.	12	TRBJ2-5	TGTGCCAGCAGTACAGGGGTGGAGACCCAGTACTTC	CASSTGVETQYF
TRBV10-3	TRBD1	.	14	TRBJ1-6	TGTGCCATCAGTGGGGGGACAGGGGGTTCACCCCTCCACTTT	CAISGGTGGSPLHF
TRBV13	.	.	14	TRBJ1-1	TGTGCCAGCAGCTTAGGTCCGGGGAACACTGAAGCTTTCTTT	CASSLGPGNTEAFF
TRBV20-1	.	.	11	TRBJ2-1	TGCAGTGCTAGGGAGCCAGAGGGGCAGTTCTTC	CSAREPEGQFF
TRBV2	TRBD2	many	19	TRBJ2-1	TGTGCCAGCAGTCCTCGACTAGCAAACCACGAGACGGGGTACAATGAGCAGTTCTTC	CASSPRLANHETGYNEQFF